These 22 T cell receptor beta chains came from one sample sequenced in a study of blood T cell repertoires in COVID-19. Data came from immunoSEQ multiplex PCR; TCRdb stores just in-frame clones and leaves some out. The repertoire holds over 110,000 clones, around 84% seen once, with 10% in the top ten. Sequencing was performed on peripheral blood. These receptor sequences come from a man aged 60-69 years with active or convalescent COVID-19.

The CDR3: CASSGGWNTEAFF. The DNA for the CDR3 is TGTGCCAGCTCAGGAGGGTGGAACACTGAAGCTTTCTTT. The chain combines TRBV18 with TRBJ1-1; D is unclear. The CDR3 loop spans 13 amino acids. Germline CDR1 is KGHSH and CDR2 is LQKENI. The V gene lost 5 bases and the J gene lost 1 base, with 8 bases spanning the gap.

This chain connects TRBV6-2 or TRBV6-3 to TRBJ1-2; 9 positions match TRBD1. Per the germline V gene, CDR1 is MNHEY and CDR2 is SVGEGT. The V segment lost 7 bases and the J segment 4 bases; nucleotides outside the gene matches: 13. The CDR3 covers 16 residues. The CDR3 DNA sequence: TGTGCCAGCACCCCTGGACAGGGGAGGAGGAGCTATGGCTACACCTTC. Translating it yields CASTPGQGRRSYGYTF.

The V call is TRBV29-1, the J call TRBJ2-1; 10 bases align to TRBD2. The trim removed 2 bases at V and 8 bases at J, leaving 18 bases unmatched. The V gene's germline CDR1 is SQVTM and CDR2 ANQGSEA. The CDR3 is 18 residues long. The CDR3 nucleotides read TGCAGCGTTGAACTACCGGAGGGACTAGCGTTGAGTTTGGATGAGCAGTTCTTC. This encodes CSVELPEGLALSLDEQFF.

The table lists this clone with a few counts. The chain's CDR3 is CASSPPLAGSTEAFF. Written as DNA, the CDR3 is TGTGCCAGCTCACCACCACTAGCTGGGAGCACTGAAGCTTTCTTT. The chain joins TRBV18 to TRBJ1-1; D ambiguous. In germline, CDR1 is KGHSH, CDR2 LQKENI. The V end lost 0 bases, the J end lost 4 bases, and 12 bases lay between the germline ends. The CDR3 is 15 residues long.

In DNA, the CDR3 is TGCGCCAGCACCGGCGGGCCGAACACTGAAGCTTTCTTT. It yields the protein CASTGGPNTEAFF. The chain employs TRBV4-1 and TRBJ1-1, with D unresolved. The CDR3 sequence is 13 residues long. V was trimmed by 7 bases and J by 1 base, leaving 10 bases between them. Germline V CDR1 and CDR2: MGHRA, YSYEKL.

The chain carries TRBV9 and TRBJ2-5; TRBD2 agrees at 9 bases. The CDR3 contains 15 residues. Germline CDR1 reads SGDLS; CDR2 reads YYNGEE. Losses at the gene ends were 0 bases for V and 4 bases for J; bases not matched to a gene: 4. CDR3 sequence reads: CASSVEAGGGETQYF. The CDR3 region has the DNA TGTGCCAGCAGCGTAGAAGCGGGGGGCGGAGAGACCCAGTACTTC.

This sequence joins TRBV5-8 and TRBJ1-3; unclear D gene. V was cut by 1 base and J by 3 bases, with 8 bases left in between. The germline V gene encodes CDR1 SGHTS and CDR2 YDEGEE. The CDR3 loop spans 14 amino acids. The DNA of the CDR3 is TGTGCCAGCAGCTTGACGGGGATTGGAAACACCATATATTTT. Amino acids: CASSLTGIGNTIYF.

This chain connects TRBV11-3 to TRBJ1-2; tentative D call: TRBD1 (6 bases). Deletions cut 0 bases from V and 8 bases from J, with 13 bases between. The CDR3 has 14 residues. Germline V gives CDR1 SGHNT, CDR2 YENEEA. The CDR3 sequence is CASSLDQTGWGYTF. In DNA, the CDR3 is TGTGCCAGCAGCTTAGATCAGACAGGTTGGGGCTACACCTTC.

This chain links TRBV15 with TRBJ1-2, with a possible D match to TRBD1 (5 bases). Germline V lookup: CDR1 LNHNV, CDR2 YYDKDF (reference sequence). The CDR3 consists of 15 residues. V was clipped by 0 bases and J by 8 bases, with 16 bases between them. CDR3 sequence (DNA): TGTGCCACCAGCAGAGATCTGGGGCGTTCCGGGGGCTACACCTTC. Protein sequence: CATSRDLGRSGGYTF.

V and J are TRBV15 and TRBJ1-1; maybe TRBD1 (6 bases). This CDR3 comprises 15 residues. Germline V gene lookup returns CDR1 LNHNV and CDR2 YYDKDF (reference sequence). V lost 5 bases to trimming and J lost 4 bases, with 17 bases between them. The CDR3 region is CATSGGGQLGTEAFF. DNA of the CDR3: TGTGCCACCAGCGGTGGGGGACAACTAGGCACTGAAGCTTTCTTT. Full variable domain (outside the CDR3, taken from reference TRBV15 and TRBJ1-1): DAMVIQNPRYQVTQFGKPVTLSCSQTLNHNVMYWYQQKSSQAPKLLFHYYDKDFNNEADTPDNFQSRRPNTSFCFLDIRSPGLGDTAMYLCATSGGGQLGTEAFFGQGTRLTVV.

The chain recombines TRBV10-3 with TRBJ2-7; a weak D match, TRBD1 (5 bases). V was trimmed by 3 bases and J by 1 base, leaving 10 bases between them. This CDR3 has 14 residues. The germline V gene has CDR1 ENHRY and CDR2 SYGVKD. The CDR3 DNA reads as TGTGCCATCAGTGAACCGGACAATTCCTACGAGCAGTACTTC. Amino acid sequence: CAISEPDNSYEQYF.

The chain carries TRBV5-1 and TRBJ1-4; D is possibly TRBD1 (6 bases). V was clipped by 3 bases and J by 4 bases, with 13 bases between them. This CDR3 spans 15 amino acids. The germline gives CDR1 SGHRS, CDR2 YFSETQ. CDR3 sequence reads: CASSSQGNYNEKLFF. The DNA of the CDR3 is TGCGCCAGCAGCTCCCAGGGGAACTATAATGAAAAACTGTTTTTT.

The chain carries TRBV18 and TRBJ1-1; TRBD1 matches at 8 bases. The CDR3 spans 15 residues. V was pared by 3 bases and J by 1 base, with 4 bases of the junction left unmatched. CDR1 and CDR2 from the germline V gene are KGHSH and LQKENI. The CDR3 sequence: CASSPYTGGNTEAFF. The CDR3, as DNA: TGTGCCAGCTCACCGTATACAGGGGGGAACACTGAAGCTTTCTTT. Full variable domain (outside the CDR3, taken from reference TRBV18 and TRBJ1-1): NAGVMQNPRHLVRRRGQEARLRCSPMKGHSHVYWYRQLPEEGLKFMVYLQKENIIDESGMPKERFSAEFPKEGPSILRIQQVVRGDSAAYFCASSPYTGGNTEAFFGQGTRLTVV.

The chain carries TRBV6-5 and TRBJ1-5; TRBD1 agrees at 7 bases. The ends lost 5 bases at V and 2 bases at J; junction bases unmatched: 3. This CDR3 spans 14 amino acids. The V gene's germline CDR1 is MNHEY and CDR2 SVGAGI. The CDR3 DNA follows: TGTGCCAGCAGTCCTGGACAGGGCAATCAGCCCCAGCATTTT. Translating gives CASSPGQGNQPQHF.

V usage is TRBV6-5 and J usage is TRBJ1-2; D remains unclear. The CDR3 length is 12 residues. The V end was cut by 6 bases, the J end by 10 bases, with 15 bases between. Germline CDR1 and CDR2: MNHEY and SVGAGI. CDR3 residues: CASSPLPPDYTF. The CDR3 DNA is TGTGCCAGCAGCCCCCTCCCGCCAGACTACACCTTC.

The rearrangement links TRBV4-3 to TRBJ2-3, with D possibly matching TRBD2 (5 bases). Germline V CDR1 and CDR2: LGHNA, YSLEER. CDR3 length: 15 residues. V shed 0 bases and J shed 4 bases, with 11 bases lying between them. As DNA, the CDR3 is TGCGCCAGCAGCCAAGATGGCCTAGCCGCAGATACGCAGTATTTT. Its translation: CASSQDGLAADTQYF.

This rearrangement joins TRBV28 to TRBJ2-5, with a tentative D call TRBD1 (6 bases). CDR1 is MDHEN and CDR2 is SYDVKM in the germline V gene. V was clipped by 4 bases and J by 1 base, with 25 bases between them. The length of the CDR3 is 19 residues. CDR3: CASSSIVRTDLILQETQYF. Written as DNA, the CDR3 is TGTGCCAGCAGTTCCATAGTGAGGACAGACCTCATACTCCAAGAGACCCAGTACTTC.

This CDR3 is CAISEIAGASHPKDTQYF. As DNA, the CDR3 is TGTGCCATCAGTGAAATAGCGGGGGCCTCACACCCCAAAGATACGCAGTATTTT. The genes are TRBV10-3 and TRBJ2-3; TRBD2 aligns across 9 bases. Germline CDR1 ENHRY, CDR2 SYGVKD. The CDR3 runs 18 residues. Trimming cost V 3 bases and J 5 bases; bases outside gene matches: 15.

The chain carries TRBV7-8 and TRBJ1-2, with TRBD1 identical over 9 bases. The CDR3 consists of 15 residues. Unmatched junction bases numbered 6, after V lost 5 bases and J lost 2 bases. The germline V gene has CDR1 SGHVS and CDR2 FQNEAQ. The CDR3 sequence: CASSAQQGANYGYTF. In DNA, the CDR3 is TGTGCCAGCAGCGCCCAACAGGGGGCCAACTATGGCTACACCTTC.

This clone came up once. The chain is built from TRBV24-1 and TRBJ1-2; D remains ambiguous. The V end lost 5 bases, the J end lost 4 bases, and 10 bases lay between the germline ends. Germline V lookup: CDR1 KGHDR, CDR2 SFDVKD. The CDR3 has 13 amino acids. CDR3 DNA sequence: TGTGCCACCAGTGTCGCAGACTTCTATGGCTACACCTTC. Protein sequence: CATSVADFYGYTF.

The chain's CDR3 is CASSSADRGLSYGYTF. CDR3 sequence (DNA): TGTGCCAGCAGTTCTGCTGACAGGGGGCTGTCCTATGGCTACACCTTC. V is TRBV6-5 and J is TRBJ1-2; TRBD1 agrees at 10 bases. Germline-derived CDR1 and CDR2 are MNHEY and SVGAGI. J lost 4 bases, V lost 4 bases, and 9 bases had no gene match. The CDR3 loop spans 16 amino acids.

This sequence joins TRBV9 and TRBJ2-1, with D possibly matching TRBD1 (6 bases). Germline V CDR1 and CDR2: SGDLS, YYNGEE. The CDR3 spans 16 residues. V was shortened by 4 bases and J by 0 bases, with 14 bases between the two germline ends. The DNA of the CDR3 is TGTGCCAGCAGCCTGACCCACAGGGACTCCTACAATGAGCAGTTCTTC. As protein: CASSLTHRDSYNEQFF.